Presented here are 28 T cell receptor beta chains from one specimen sequenced in a study of breast tumors, draining lymph nodes, adjacent tissues. TCRdb itself ran the multiplex PCR reads through MiXCR, one entry per CDR3 protein. This table holds about 94,000 distinct CDR3 sequences, 25% to 35% found once. The lymph nodes were axillary draining lymph nodes from breast cancer patients. The sample was axillary lymph node tissue. These receptors were obtained from a female donor with breast cancer. Some clones in this sample may be carry-over from other donors' samples.

There are many counts of this clonotype. The CDR3 sequence: CASSPRDRDTGEQYF. DNA of the CDR3: TGTGCCAGTAGTCCCCGGGACAGGGACACGGGGGAGCAGTACTTC. This chain connects TRBV19 to TRBJ2-7; TRBD1 matches at 9 bases. Germline-derived CDR1 and CDR2 are LNHDA and SQIVND (reference sequence). The CDR3 length is 15 residues. Unmatched junction bases numbered 12, after V lost 5 bases and J lost 7 bases.

In its sample, this clonotype was seen many times. This rearrangement joins TRBV11-2 to TRBJ2-3; 11 nucleotides match TRBD2. After removal of 4 bases from V and 3 bases from J, the junction contained 9 bases not matched to a gene. The CDR3 loop spans 17 amino acids. Germline V gene lookup returns CDR1 SGHAT and CDR2 FQNNGV. The DNA of the CDR3 is TGTGCCAGCAGCTCCTTAGCGGGAGGGTGGAAAACAGATACGCAGTATTTT. It codes for CASSSLAGGWKTDTQYF.

About this clonotype itself: The conserved closing phenylalanine or tryptophan is absent in this CDR3, likely reflecting a read error. The chain uses TRBV19 and TRBJ1-2; D not certain. Germline CDR1 and CDR2: LNHDA and SQIVND (reference sequence). CDR3 length: 12 amino acids. The V end lost 8 bases, the J end lost 3 bases, and 10 bases lay between the germline ends. CDR3 nucleotides: TGTGCCAGTCCGGGCACCTACTATGGCTACACCCTC. It yields the protein CASPGTYYGYTL.

This clonotype was detected many times. The rearrangement links TRBV7-2 to TRBJ1-4, with a tentative D call TRBD1 (5 bases). Trimming took off 1 base at V and 6 bases at J, with 12 bases between the two ends. CDR1 SGHTA and CDR2 FQGNSA come from the germline V gene. The CDR3 spans 15 residues. The CDR3 nucleotides read TGTGCCAGCAGCTTAGTACGGGGGACGGATGAAAAACTGTTTTTT. Translating gives CASSLVRGTDEKLFF.

This clonotype was picked up one time. Here the CDR3 omits its conserved ending phenylalanine or tryptophan, so a read error is the likely source. It is unclear where the CDR3 begins or ends on the DNA, so no DNA is shown, and the CDR3 is as TCRdb lists it. The chain couples TRBV9 to TRBJ2-3; the table assigns TRBD2, which was not confirmed against the DNA. Germline loops: CDR1 SGDLS, CDR2 YYNGEE. Ends included, the CDR3 has 15 residues. The CDR3: CASSVGTSVSDTPYL.

This clonotype occurred many times. This chain uses TRBV18 with TRBJ1-3; tentatively, D is TRBD1 (5 bases). CDR1 KGHSH and CDR2 LQKENI come from the germline V gene. V lost 6 bases and J lost 0, with 12 bases in between. This CDR3 has 15 amino acids. The CDR3 DNA sequence: TGTGCCAGCTCCGAGACTGGGGGCTCTGGAAACACCATATATTTT. Amino acids: CASSETGGSGNTIYF.

In this sample, this clonotype turned up many times. The V call is TRBV30, the J call TRBJ1-2, with TRBD1 matching over 7 bases. CDR3 size: 13 residues. V shed 0 bases, J shed 9 bases, and the junction held 7 bases outside the gene matches. Germline V gene data show CDR1 as GTSNPN and CDR2 as SVGIG (reference sequence). The CDR3: CAWSVDRAYSYTF. The CDR3 DNA sequence: TGTGCCTGGAGTGTAGACAGGGCATATAGCTACACCTTC.

This clonotype occurred many times. CDR3 DNA: TGTGCCAGCAGTCCGAGTATAGGGATGGACACAGATACGCAGTATTTT. It translates to CASSPSIGMDTDTQYF. The J gene is TRBJ2-3, the V gene TRBV12-3 or TRBV12-4; D is unresolved. With 5 bases removed from V and 2 bases from J, the gap between germline ends came to 17 bases. The CDR3 is made up of 16 amino acids.

This clonotype was seen at least ten times. The V call is TRBV19, the J call TRBJ2-1, with 12 bases that match TRBD2. CDR1 LNHDA and CDR2 SQIVND come from the germline V gene (reference sequence). The CDR3 loop spans 15 amino acids. The junction had 5 bases not matched to a gene; V was cut back by 4 bases and J by 7 bases. The CDR3 spells CASSRLAGGRNEQFF. CDR3 nucleotide sequence: TGTGCCAGTAGTAGGCTAGCGGGAGGGAGAAATGAGCAGTTCTTC.

V is TRBV25-1 and J is TRBJ2-3, with D maybe TRBD1 (6 bases). CDR3 size: 13 residues. CDR1 and CDR2 from the germline V gene are MGHDK and SYGVNS. Trimming left V 4 bases short and J 2 bases short, with 7 bases between. The DNA of the CDR3 is TGTGCCAGCAGTGGGACAGCCACAGATACGCAGTATTTT. Its translation is CASSGTATDTQYF.

This clonotype has at least ten counts. The V and J genes are TRBV19 and TRBJ2-1, with 10 bases aligning to TRBD2. Germline assignment: CDR1 LNHDA and CDR2 SQIVND (reference sequence). There are 13 residues in the CDR3. Trimming at V came to 7 bases and at J to 9 bases, leaving 6 bases not matched to a gene. As DNA, the CDR3 is TGTGCCAGTACTCCACTAGCGGGATTTGAGCAGTTCTTC. Its protein is CASTPLAGFEQFF.

This clonotype has at least ten counts. V and J are TRBV11-2 and TRBJ1-2; TRBD1 matches 7 bases. The CDR3 length is 16 residues. With V trimmed by 2 bases and J by 8 bases, 14 bases remained unmatched. Germline V CDR1 and CDR2: SGHAT, FQNNGV. The chain's CDR3 is CASSLITTGFGGGYTF. For the CDR3, the DNA is TGTGCCAGCAGCTTAATTACGACAGGGTTTGGCGGCGGCTACACCTTC.

In this sample, this clonotype turned up many times. V usage is TRBV5-1 and J usage is TRBJ1-6, with a weak D call TRBD1 (5 bases). The V gene lost 0 bases and the J gene lost 8 bases, with 9 bases spanning the gap. This CDR3 is 14 amino acids long. The germline CDR1 and CDR2 sequences are SGHRS and YFSETQ. The CDR3 DNA is TGCGCCAGCAGCTTGGGGGGGGTGGATTCACCCCTCCACTTT. Translated, it gives CASSLGGVDSPLHF.

The table lists this clonotype with a few counts. J is TRBJ1-1 and V is TRBV9, with D possibly TRBD1 on 5 matching bases. Trimming took off 3 bases at V and 0 bases at J, with 12 bases between the two ends. This CDR3 is 15 amino acids long. Germline CDR1 SGDLS, CDR2 YYNGEE. The CDR3 DNA reads TGTGCCAGCAGCGCCCACGGGGCCTTGAACACTGAAGCTTTCTTT. Translation gives CASSAHGALNTEAFF.

This clonotype was seen more than once but under ten times. V is TRBV4-3 and J is TRBJ1-1; no clear D gene. Trimming stripped 2 bases from V and 3 bases from J, with 13 bases between. The CDR3 totals 15 residues. The germline CDR1 and CDR2 sequences are LGHNA and YSLEER. The CDR3: CASSQRVAGDTEAFF. CDR3 DNA sequence: TGCGCCAGCAGCCAACGCGTGGCGGGAGACACTGAAGCTTTCTTT.

This clonotype was observed many times. The junction departs from germline at one end; a sequencing error may be responsible. The chain uses TRBV7-2 and TRBJ1-2; D is perhaps TRBD1 (5 bases). This CDR3 contains 9 residues. The V gene's germline CDR1 is SGHTA and CDR2 FQGNSA. CDR3 residues: CASSWGGNF. CDR3 in DNA: TGTGCCAGCAGCTGGGGGGGAAACTTC.

A remark on this clonotype: At one of its ends the junction is not consistent with the germline gene, which may arise from a read error. The J gene is TRBJ2-2, the V gene TRBV20-1, with 8 bases fitting TRBD1. This CDR3 is built from 14 residues. The germline V gene encodes CDR1 DFQATT and CDR2 SNEGSKA (reference sequence). The CDR3 is CSAPGQAKFGEPFF. In nucleotides, the CDR3 is TGCAGTGCCCCGGGACAGGCTAAATTTGGGGAGCCGTTTTTT.

This clonotype has ten or more counts. The V call is TRBV20-1, the J call TRBJ2-7, with D uncertain. The germline V gene encodes CDR1 DFQATT and CDR2 SNEGSKA (reference sequence). Between the trimmed V and J ends, which lost 3 bases and 4 bases, there was a span of 10 bases. The CDR3 contains 12 residues. The CDR3 sequence is CSASRRRYEQYF. The CDR3 region has the DNA TGCAGTGCTAGTCGTCGAAGATACGAGCAGTACTTC.

This clonotype was observed many times. The genes are TRBV5-1 and TRBJ1-2, with a weak D call TRBD1 (6 bases). CDR1 and CDR2 from the germline V gene are SGHRS and YFSETQ. Trimming took 4 bases from V and 5 from J, leaving 15 bases between them. CDR3 size: 14 residues. The CDR3 region has the DNA TGCGCCAGCAGCGTCCAACAGGGTTTGTATGGCTACACCTTC. Translating gives CASSVQQGLYGYTF.

The V call is TRBV5-1, the J call TRBJ1-1, with a weak D call TRBD1 (6 bases). CDR3 length: 16 residues. Trimming pared 6 bases from V and 3 bases from J, leaving 21 bases between. The germline CDR1 and CDR2 sequences are SGHRS and YFSETQ. CDR3 DNA: TGCGCCAGCACCCTACTCGGGGGGGCGGGCGACACTGAAGCTTTCTTT. Protein product: CASTLLGGAGDTEAFF.

This clonotype was detected ten times or more. V usage is TRBV18 and J usage is TRBJ2-7; 9 bases map to TRBD1. Germline V gene data show CDR1 as KGHSH and CDR2 as LQKENI. J was trimmed by 4 bases and V by 6 bases; bases with no gene match: 7. This CDR3 region has 14 residues. CDR3 coding DNA: TGTGCCAGCTCGCGGACAGGGGCTACTTACGAGCAGTACTTC. As protein: CASSRTGATYEQYF.

The chain recombines TRBV5-1 with TRBJ2-4; either TRBD1 or TRBD2 may supply D (5 bases each). This CDR3 has 17 residues. Trimming stripped 0 bases from V and 5 bases from J, with 18 bases between. Per germline, CDR1 SGHRS and CDR2 YFSETQ. DNA for the CDR3: TGCGCCAGCAGCTTGGGAGGGGTCAACAGCGCCCAAAACATTCAGTACTTC. Its protein product is CASSLGGVNSAQNIQYF.

This clonotype was recorded at least ten times. The chain recombines TRBV9 with TRBJ2-1; 8 bases line up with TRBD1. This CDR3 has 14 residues. With V trimmed by 0 bases and J by 7 bases, 3 bases remained unmatched. CDR1 is SGDLS, CDR2 YYNGEE, per germline. CDR3 in amino acids: CASSVADRDNEQFF. The CDR3 nucleotides are TGTGCCAGCAGCGTAGCGGACAGGGATAATGAGCAGTTCTTC.

This clonotype was picked up many times. The chain is built from TRBV4-3 and TRBJ1-6, with D tentatively TRBD1 (5 bases). The CDR3 contains 13 residues. Germline assignment: CDR1 LGHNA and CDR2 YSLEER. Trimming pared 0 bases from V and 10 bases from J, leaving 7 bases between. Written as DNA, the CDR3 is TGCGCCAGCAGCCAAGATAGGGACTCACCCCTCCACTTT. Translating it yields CASSQDRDSPLHF.

This clonotype was observed at least ten times. The V gene is TRBV30, the J gene TRBJ2-7; 7 positions agree with TRBD2. The CDR3 spans 14 residues. Trimming at V came to 5 bases and at J to 5 bases, leaving 12 bases not matched to a gene. The germline gives CDR1 GTSNPN, CDR2 SVGIG (reference sequence). CDR3 in amino acids: CAWGTIGAGNEQYF. The CDR3 DNA reads TGTGCCTGGGGGACTATAGGGGCTGGGAACGAGCAGTACTTC.

The CDR3 DNA reads as TGTGCCAGCAGCTTTGGGGGAACGTCCATGAACACCATATATTTT. Its protein is CASSFGGTSMNTIYF. The V gene is TRBV7-2, the J gene TRBJ1-3, with a weak D call TRBD1 (5 bases). CDR3 length: 15 amino acids. V was clipped by 3 bases and J by 7 bases, with 16 bases between them. Germline V gene lookup returns CDR1 SGHTA and CDR2 FQGNSA.

As for this clonotype: The limits of the CDR3 on the DNA are not certain, so only TCRdb's listed CDR3 is given. This chain uses TRBV4-1 with TRBJ2-2. The CDR3 comprises 18 residues, both ends counted. Germline CDR1 reads MGHRA; CDR2 reads YSYEKL. The CDR3 spells CASSHRLSYEQYFGELFF.

The chain employs TRBV25-1 and TRBJ2-3; D perhaps matches TRBD2 (6 bases). The CDR3 sequence is 14 residues long. Germline assignment: CDR1 MGHDK and CDR2 SYGVNS. V was shortened by 5 bases and J by 1 base, with 10 bases between the two germline ends. The CDR3 DNA sequence: TGTGCCAGCAGTACGGGAGAGCGCACAGATACGCAGTATTTT. It yields the protein CASSTGERTDTQYF.